These T cell receptor beta chains were read from a single sample in a study of T cell changes during pregnancy in multiple sclerosis. TCRdb's table, derived via immunoSEQ multiplex PCR, lists solely in-frame clones and lacks some. The sample lists about 35,000 clones; approximately 91% were seen once. The sample was CD4+ T cells from peripheral blood mononuclear cells, taken in the third trimester of pregnancy. The receptor set was obtained from a female donor in good health, enrolled as a control in a pregnancy study. The CDR3 runs from the conserved cysteine through the conserved F or W.

v_call	cdr3_aa
TRBV29-1	CSADEVDFFTEAFF
TRBV4-2	CASSPRQGGNQPQHF
TRBV2	CASSLRRTTRVGYQETQYF
TRBV5-8	CASTTLGGGQETQYF
TRBV27	CASSFGVPTYEQYF
TRBV7-3	CASSLIGQNTGELFF
TRBV28	CASRSTLTGELFF
TRBV5-1	CASSLEGARTEAFF
TRBV20-1	CSANPGTEAFF
TRBV5-1	CASSLEGLSYNSPLHF
TRBV18	CASSPPMGDEAFF
TRBV6-1	CASSEALTGRFRGQPQHF
TRBV18	CASSPREGGAGTDTQYF
TRBV28	CASAKRVSYNEQFF
TRBV7-7	CASSTGAGVNNEQFF
TRBV27	CASSSVSGKITDTQYF
TRBV28	CASSLSGGRGEAFF
TRBV18	CASSPTSGQETQYF
TRBV28	CASSHYPNLRIGPDTQYF
TRBV27	CASSARVGDRLYEQYF
TRBV7-9	CASLRSGGQDTQYF
TRBV28	CASISTGYPYTF
TRBV5-1	CASSPSPGEEETQYF
TRBV28	CASRGTVNTGELFF
TRBV5-1	CASSSWGVAGEGTDTQYF
TRBV5-1	CASSLNNRLGGETQYF
TRBV19	CASSIQGTNEKLFF
TRBV5-1	CASSDSPGGPNEKLFF
TRBV29-1	CSAYRDSQSGYGYTF
TRBV4-3	CASSQLQGSTNEKLFF